These 10 T cell receptor beta chains originate from one sample sequenced in a study of early T cells in non-severe SARS-CoV-2 infection. TCRdb redid the calling of the 5' RACE reads with MiXCR, one entry per CDR3 protein. This table holds under 70,000 distinct CDR3 sequences, 4.5% to 7.5% found once. Sequenced here: whole blood, sampled at baseline. These receptors came from an adult who was a healthcare worker with PCR-confirmed SARS-CoV-2 infection or an uninfected control (not recorded which).

In this sample, this clonotype turned up many times. V is TRBV5-6 and J is TRBJ2-7; either TRBD1 or TRBD2 may supply D (6 bases each). The CDR3 covers 15 residues. Looked up from germline, CDR1 is SGHDT and CDR2 is YYEEEE. V dropped 7 bases and J dropped 2 bases, with 19 bases sitting between them. CDR3 sequence reads: CASRGPMQGPYEQYF. The DNA of the CDR3 is TGTGCCAGCCGGGGGCCCATGCAGGGACCCTACGAGCAGTACTTC.

This clonotype was counted ten times or more. An end of the junction does not agree with germline; a read error may underlie this. The J gene is TRBJ2-7, the V gene TRBV20-1; TRBD2 matches at 7 bases. CDR3 size: 14 residues. CDR1 is DFQATT and CDR2 is SNEGSKA in the germline V gene (reference sequence). DNA of the CDR3: TGCAGTGCGAGAGCGTGGCGGGAGTGGAGGGAGCAGTACTTC. This sequence encodes CSARAWREWREQYF.

This clonotype was seen ten or more times. The CDR3 DNA is TGTGCCAGCTCACCGTCGGCCCGCTCCTACAATGAGCAGTTCTTC. Amino acids: CASSPSARSYNEQFF. The rearrangement links TRBV18 to TRBJ2-1; D unclear. The V end was cut by 3 bases, the J end by 0 bases, with 9 bases between. The CDR3 sequence is 15 residues long. The germline V gene has CDR1 KGHSH and CDR2 LQKENI.

This clonotype appeared many times. The V gene is TRBV12-3 or TRBV12-4, the J gene TRBJ2-7; no definite D call. The CDR3 spans 14 residues. Trimming shortened V by 4 bases and J by 0 bases, and 10 bases separated the two germline ends. The CDR3 DNA is TGTGCCAGCAGTTCCGGGCTGAGCTCCTACGAGCAGTACTTC. It yields the protein CASSSGLSSYEQYF.

This clonotype was observed many times. This sequence joins TRBV11-3 and TRBJ2-7, with 8 bases matching TRBD2. The length of the CDR3 is 15 residues. Germline V gives CDR1 SGHNT, CDR2 YENEEA. V lost 0 bases and J lost 0; bases outside the gene matches: 1. CDR3: CASSLEAGDSYEQYF. CDR3 nucleotide sequence: TGTGCCAGCAGCTTAGAAGCGGGAGACTCCTACGAGCAGTACTTC.

A few counts support this clonotype. The CDR3 DNA is TGTGCCAGCACACCGGGGACAGGGGTCTCCTACGAGCAGTACTTC. Encoded protein: CASTPGTGVSYEQYF. V gene TRBV7-6 combines with J gene TRBJ2-7; 10 nucleotides line up with TRBD1. The CDR3 contains 15 residues. Germline V gene lookup returns CDR1 SGHVS and CDR2 FNYEAQ. The junction had 6 bases not matched to a gene; V was cut back by 7 bases and J by 0 bases. The full variable domain, completed using reference TRBV7-6 and TRBJ2-7, is GAGVSQSPRYKVTKRGQDVALRCDPISGHVSLYWYRQALGQGPEFLTYFNYEAQQDKSGLPNDRFSAERPEGSISTLTIQRTEQRDSAMYRCASTPGTGVSYEQYFGPGTRLTVT.

This clonotype came up many times. The CDR3 region has the DNA TGTGCCAGCAGTTTATGGCCCCACGAGGGTACGCAGTATTTT. Protein product: CASSLWPHEGTQYF. The chain uses TRBV12-3 or TRBV12-4 and TRBJ2-3, with D perhaps matching TRBD2 (5 bases). This CDR3 is 14 amino acids long. With 2 bases removed from V and 8 bases from J, the gap between germline ends came to 14 bases.

This chain uses TRBV29-1 with TRBJ2-7, with 7 bases matching TRBD1. Unmatched junction bases numbered 8, after V lost 6 bases and J lost 3 bases. CDR3 size: 13 residues. Germline V CDR1 and CDR2: SQVTM, ANQGSEA. CDR3 region: CSVTGTVSYEQYF. The CDR3 bases are TGCAGCGTCACAGGGACAGTAAGCTACGAGCAGTACTTC.

There are many counts of this clonotype. The chain couples TRBV5-1 to TRBJ2-5; TRBD2 matches at 11 bases. The CDR3 is made up of 13 amino acids. Trimming at V came to 7 bases and at J to 5 bases, leaving 4 bases not matched to a gene. CDR1 is SGHRS, CDR2 YFSETQ, per germline. CDR3 nucleotides: TGCGCCAGCGGTACTAGCGGGAGCGAGACCCAGTACTTC. Translation: CASGTSGSETQYF.

CDR3 amino acids: CASSLLPGQGDTEAFF. DNA for the CDR3: TGTGCCAGCAGTCTCCTACCGGGACAGGGGGACACTGAAGCTTTCTTT. This rearrangement joins TRBV12-3 or TRBV12-4 to TRBJ1-1; 11 bases align to TRBD1. The CDR3 length is 16 residues. V shed 5 bases, J shed 3 bases, and the junction held 8 bases outside the gene matches.